One and the same sample provided the 15 T cell receptor beta chains below, sequenced in a study of T-cell memory formation after mild COVID-19. TCRdb re-called the 5' RACE reads with MiXCR, one entry per CDR3 protein. The table lists about 140,000 distinct CDR3 sequences, approximately 14% of them singletons, with 11% to 15% in the top ten. Sequencing was performed on PBMCs or a T cell subset sorted from them (not recorded which). These receptors were obtained from an adult woman who had mild COVID-19 (a few samples of this study predate the infection). Cell type and time point are not known.

This clonotype came up a few times. The rearrangement joins TRBV4-3 to TRBJ2-3; TRBD2 matches 9 bases. With 0 bases clipped from V and 5 bases from J, the junction kept 3 bases outside the gene matches. CDR1 LGHNA and CDR2 YSLEER come from the germline V gene. The CDR3 spans 15 residues. The CDR3 region is CASSQEAAGGDTQYF. The CDR3 DNA is TGCGCCAGCAGCCAAGAGGCAGCGGGAGGAGATACGCAGTATTTT.

This clonotype has more than one count but fewer than ten. This sequence joins TRBV6-5 and TRBJ1-1; 8 nucleotides match TRBD1. This CDR3 contains 13 residues. Germline V lookup: CDR1 MNHEY, CDR2 SVGAGI. V shed 6 bases and J 6 bases; nucleotides not matched to a gene: 6. As DNA, the CDR3 is TGTGCCAGCAGAAACAGGGGGGGGTCTGAAGCTTTCTTT. Translated: CASRNRGGSEAFF.

The chain carries TRBV5-1 and TRBJ2-7, with TRBD1 identical over 7 bases. Germline lookup yields CDR1 SGHRS and CDR2 YFSETQ. The junction had 11 bases not matched to a gene; V was cut back by 4 bases and J by 7 bases. This CDR3 is built from 14 residues. CDR3 DNA: TGCGCCAGCAGCCACCCACCCGACAGGGCGGAGCAGTACTTC. Translated, it gives CASSHPPDRAEQYF.

This clonotype turned up a few times. The genes are TRBV19 and TRBJ2-2; the D is unclear. Trimming pared 2 bases from V and 1 base from J, leaving 11 bases between. Germline assignment: CDR1 LNHDA and CDR2 SQIVND (reference sequence). This CDR3 has 16 amino acids. The CDR3 region is CASSISGRLNTGELFF. The CDR3 coding sequence is TGTGCCAGTAGTATAAGTGGGCGACTGAACACCGGGGAGCTGTTTTTT.

V and J are TRBV7-9 and TRBJ1-2; D is unclear. V was pared by 2 bases and J by 6 bases, with 10 bases between. This CDR3 is 13 amino acids long. The germline CDR1 and CDR2 sequences are SEHNR and FQNEAQ (reference sequence). Written as DNA, the CDR3 is TGTGCCAGCAGCTTATCAGGAGGTGATGGCTACACCTTC. Its protein product is CASSLSGGDGYTF.

DNA for the CDR3: TGTGCCAGCAGCCCCCGGGACAGGGCGACTGAAGCTTTCTTT. It codes for CASSPRDRATEAFF. The chain has TRBV7-9 and TRBJ1-1; 9 bases are shared with TRBD1. The CDR3 is made up of 14 amino acids. CDR1 and CDR2 (germline): SEHNR, FQNEAQ (reference sequence). The trim removed 5 bases at V and 5 bases at J, leaving 6 bases unmatched. Full variable domain (rest looked up from reference TRBV7-9 and TRBJ1-1): DTGVSQNPRHKITKRGQNVTFRCDPISEHNRLYWYRQTLGQGPEFLTYFQNEAQLEKSRLLSDRFSAERPKGSFSTLEIQRTEQGDSAMYLCASSPRDRATEAFFGQGTRLTVV.

CDR3 bases: TGCGCCAGCAGCCAAGGGCGGGAGGGCCGCTACGAGCAGTACTTC. The encoded protein is CASSQGREGRYEQYF. V and J are TRBV4-3 and TRBJ2-7, with 9 bases identical to TRBD2. From germline, CDR1 is LGHNA and CDR2 YSLEER. The CDR3 spans 15 residues. Trimming cost V 1 base and J 3 bases; bases outside gene matches: 4.

The chain links TRBV4-2 to TRBJ2-7; TRBD1 might be the D (5 bases). Between the trimmed V and J ends, which lost 1 base and 0 bases, there was a span of 10 bases. The germline gives CDR1 LGHNA, CDR2 YNFKEQ. The CDR3 loop spans 15 amino acids. The CDR3 DNA follows: TGTGCCAGCAGCCAAGGTCAGGGCGGCTCCTACGAGCAGTACTTC. This gives the protein CASSQGQGGSYEQYF.

The chain couples TRBV19 to TRBJ2-2, with 10 bases matching TRBD2. Per the germline V gene, CDR1 is LNHDA and CDR2 is SQIVND (reference sequence). With V trimmed by 1 base and J by 6 bases, 5 bases remained unmatched. The CDR3 length is 16 residues. CDR3 nucleotides: TGTGCCAGTAGTATAGTGGTTAGCGGGAGGCCCGGGGAGCTGTTTTTT. It codes for CASSIVVSGRPGELFF.

The chain has TRBV5-4 and TRBJ2-5, with a weak D call TRBD1 (6 bases). Trimming removed 0 bases from V and 4 bases from J, with 13 bases in between. This CDR3 contains 15 residues. From germline, CDR1 is SGHNT and CDR2 YYREEE (reference sequence). As DNA, the CDR3 is TGTGCCAGCAGCTTGGCAGGGGAGAGGCGAGAGACCCAGTACTTC. Translated: CASSLAGERRETQYF.

This clonotype was counted between two and nine times. The chain links TRBV9 to TRBJ2-3, with TRBD2 matching 12 bases. From germline, CDR1 is SGDLS and CDR2 YYNGEE. The CDR3 sequence is 17 residues long. After removal of 4 bases from V and 3 bases from J, the junction contained 9 bases not matched to a gene. CDR3: CASSSEMTSGGTDTQYF. Here the CDR3 DNA reads TGTGCCAGCAGCTCTGAAATGACTAGCGGGGGTACAGATACGCAGTATTTT. Looking up the rest from reference TRBV9 and TRBJ2-3 gives the full variable domain: DSGVTQTPKHLITATGQRVTLRCSPRSGDLSVYWYQQSLDQGLQFLIQYYNGEERAKGNILERFSAQQFPDLHSELNLSSLELGDSALYFCASSSEMTSGGTDTQYFGPGTRLTVL.

In its sample, this clonotype was seen a few times. The chain is built from TRBV5-4 and TRBJ2-1; D call uncertain. This CDR3 contains 15 residues. Germline loops: CDR1 SGHNT, CDR2 YYREEE (reference sequence). Trimming removed 0 bases at V and 5 bases at J, with 12 bases between. In nucleotides, the CDR3 is TGTGCCAGCAGCTTGGGGGGTAGGATCAACAATGAGCAGTTCTTC. Amino acid sequence: CASSLGGRINNEQFF.

V usage is TRBV13 and J usage is TRBJ1-1; 8 positions match TRBD1. V lost 3 bases to trimming and J lost 8 bases; unmatched junction nucleotides: 8. Germline loops: CDR1 PRHDT, CDR2 FYEKMQ (reference sequence). The CDR3 loop spans 14 amino acids. CDR3 sequence: CASSFQGAIGEAFF. The CDR3 DNA reads as TGTGCCAGCAGCTTCCAGGGGGCGATAGGGGAAGCTTTCTTT. Full variable domain (rest looked up from reference TRBV13 and TRBJ1-1): AAGVIQSPRHLIKEKRETATLKCYPIPRHDTVYWYQQGPGQDPQFLISFYEKMQSDKGSIPDRFSAQQFSDYHSELNMSSLELGDSALYFCASSFQGAIGEAFFGQGTRLTVV.

The chain uses TRBV24-1 and TRBJ2-7; 11 positions match TRBD1. V lost 4 bases, J lost 2 bases, and 12 bases stayed unmatched. Germline V CDR1 and CDR2: KGHDR, SFDVKD. This CDR3 has 18 residues. Here the CDR3 reads CATSDRGDRGSIAYEQYF. The CDR3 nucleotides are TGTGCCACCAGTGACCGCGGGGACAGGGGGTCTATCGCCTACGAGCAGTACTTC.

There are a few counts of this clonotype. A junction end diverges from the germline sequence, so it may reflect a read error. The chain links TRBV6-5 to TRBJ1-1; no reliable D call. CDR1 and CDR2 (germline): MNHEY, SVGAGI. The CDR3 extends over 18 amino acids. The CDR3 nucleotides are TGTGCCAGCAGTTACCGGCTGTATGGTCGAGGATCGAACAGTGAAGCTTTCTTT. Its protein product is CASSYRLYGRGSNSEAFF.